What follows are 14 T cell receptor beta chains derived from one specimen sequenced in a study of regulatory T cells in long-lasting Graves disease. Assembly of TCR beta libraries relied on iRepertoire HTBI primers together with Arm-PCR of CDR3 regions. TCRdb ran MiXCR on the multiplex PCR reads and lists one entry per CDR3 protein. The table records around 460,000 distinct CDR3 sequences, 20% to 25% of them present only once. Time point here: persistent/refractory GD, antithyroid drugs over 5 years with positive TRAb. Isolated PBMC RNA provided the starting material for the TCR library. The specimen was peripheral blood mononuclear cells (PBMCs), collected when the disease was refractory, from a patient treated with antithyroid drugs. The receptor set was obtained from a female donor with Graves disease.

Ten or more counts support this clonotype. This chain links TRBV29-1 with TRBJ1-1; a weak D match, TRBD1 (5 bases). Germline assignment: CDR1 SQVTM and CDR2 ANQGSEA. This CDR3 is built from 13 residues. With 2 bases removed from V and 8 bases from J, the gap between germline ends came to 15 bases. The CDR3, as DNA: TGCAGCGTTGAAATCAGGGAGTTCGCCGAAGCTTTCTTT. This sequence encodes CSVEIREFAEAFF.

The chain uses TRBV12-5 and TRBJ2-5; possibly TRBD1 or TRBD2 for D (6 bases each). Deletions cut 5 bases from V and 4 bases from J, with 23 bases between. CDR1 and CDR2 (germline): LGHNT, FRNRAP. The CDR3 contains 17 residues. The CDR3 sequence: CASGPTPRGRRGETQYF. CDR3 nucleotides: TGTGCTAGTGGTCCTACCCCCCGGGGGCGTAGGGGAGAGACCCAGTACTTC. Variable domain in full (rest from reference TRBV12-5 and TRBJ2-5): DARVTQTPRHKVTEMGQEVTMRCQPILGHNTVFWYRQTMMQGLELLAYFRNRAPLDDSGMPKDRFSAEMPDATLATLKIQPSEPRDSAVYFCASGPTPRGRRGETQYFGPGTRLLVL.

This clonotype was detected many times. The J gene is TRBJ2-2, the V gene TRBV6-5; D may be TRBD1 (6 bases). V gave up 4 bases and J gave up 5 bases, with 11 bases separating them. Germline values: CDR1 MNHEY, CDR2 SVGAGI. CDR3 size: 14 residues. The CDR3 spells CASSSGQRTGELFF. The CDR3 nucleotides are TGTGCCAGCAGTTCGGGACAACGGACCGGGGAGCTGTTTTTT.

In its sample, this clonotype was seen a few times. The J gene is TRBJ2-6, the V gene TRBV7-9; tentatively, D is TRBD1 (5 bases). CDR1 SEHNR and CDR2 FQNEAQ come from the germline V gene (reference sequence). The CDR3 runs 19 residues. The ends were cut back, 5 bases at V and 2 bases at J, with 22 bases in the middle. The CDR3 region is CASSPVLHGFRAGANVLTF. The CDR3 coding sequence is TGTGCCAGCAGCCCCGTCCTCCATGGGTTCAGGGCTGGGGCCAACGTCCTGACTTTC.

The chain is built from TRBV20-1 and TRBJ2-5, with 8 bases lining up with TRBD1. V shed 4 bases, J shed 4 bases, and the junction held 5 bases outside the gene matches. The germline gives CDR1 DFQATT, CDR2 SNEGSKA (reference sequence). The CDR3 is made up of 13 amino acids. In nucleotides, the CDR3 is TGCAGTGCTACCGACAGGGGACGAGAGACCCAGTACTTC. This sequence encodes CSATDRGRETQYF.

This clonotype was observed a few times. V gene TRBV12-3 or TRBV12-4 combines with J gene TRBJ2-2; 7 bases line up with TRBD2. V gave up 5 bases and J gave up 8 bases; unmatched junction bases: 5. The CDR3 totals 13 residues. This chain's CDR3 is CASSPPGLGELFF. The CDR3, as DNA: TGTGCCAGCAGTCCACCGGGACTAGGGGAGCTGTTTTTT.

This clonotype was seen a handful of times. The chain joins TRBV29-1 to TRBJ1-1; D is possibly TRBD1 (6 bases). This CDR3 has 14 amino acids. Germline V gene lookup returns CDR1 SQVTM and CDR2 ANQGSEA. V shed 0 bases and J shed 4 bases, with 12 bases lying between them. This CDR3 is CSVEEGARFTEAFF. The CDR3 DNA sequence: TGCAGCGTTGAAGAGGGGGCGCGATTCACTGAAGCTTTCTTT.

J is TRBJ2-7 and V is TRBV4-1; 10 bases map to TRBD1. The J segment lost 4 bases and the V segment lost 1 base, leaving 10 bases of the junction unmatched. CDR1 and CDR2 from the germline V gene are MGHRA and YSYEKL. The CDR3 runs to 17 residues. The CDR3 loop is CASSQVGGGTGEYEQYF. The CDR3 DNA sequence: TGCGCCAGCAGCCAAGTAGGAGGGGGGACAGGGGAGTACGAGCAGTACTTC.

The chain combines TRBV19 with TRBJ2-2; D unclear. The germline V gene encodes CDR1 LNHDA and CDR2 SQIVND (reference sequence). CDR3 size: 16 residues. The V and J ends lost 1 base and 0 bases respectively, with 9 bases between them. The CDR3 protein is CASSIVVYPNTGELFF. CDR3 nucleotide sequence: TGTGCCAGTAGTATAGTAGTCTACCCGAACACCGGGGAGCTGTTTTTT.

This clonotype was seen repeatedly, ten times or more. The chain employs TRBV7-2 and TRBJ2-7; D gene ambiguous. V lost 1 base and J 4 bases, leaving 5 bases between the germline ends. The CDR3 covers 12 residues. The germline gives CDR1 SGHTA, CDR2 FQGNSA. The CDR3 reads CASSLERYEQYF. CDR3 bases: TGTGCCAGCAGCTTAGAAAGATACGAGCAGTACTTC.

This chain uses TRBV5-1 with TRBJ2-7, with 10 positions matching TRBD1. The germline V gene encodes CDR1 SGHRS and CDR2 YFSETQ. The ends lost 4 bases at V and 5 bases at J; junction bases unmatched: 6. CDR3 length: 14 amino acids. The CDR3 region is CASSPGQGRDEQYF. The CDR3 DNA sequence: TGCGCCAGCAGCCCGGGACAGGGGAGGGACGAGCAGTACTTC.

J is TRBJ2-5 and V is TRBV7-8, with D tentatively TRBD2 (5 bases). With the DNA end fitting TRBJ2-1 better, the J assignment may be wrong. The germline CDR1 and CDR2 sequences are SGHVS and FQNEAQ. This CDR3 comprises 15 residues. This CDR3 reads CASSLGLAPGNEQFF. As DNA, the CDR3 is TGTGCCAGCAGCTTAGGGCTAGCTCCGGGCAATGAGCAGTTCTTC.

The V call is TRBV4-2, the J call TRBJ2-5; TRBD2 might be the D (5 bases). The CDR3 is made up of 15 amino acids. Germline CDR1 reads LGHNA; CDR2 reads YNFKEQ. The V end lost 2 bases, the J end lost 2 bases, and 12 bases lay between the germline ends. CDR3 region: CASSQKEDSQETQYF. The DNA for the CDR3 is TGTGCCAGCAGCCAAAAGGAGGACTCGCAAGAGACCCAGTACTTC.

This chain links TRBV6-8 with TRBJ1-5, with 7 bases identical to TRBD1. With V trimmed by 5 bases and J by 4 bases, 5 bases remained unmatched. This CDR3 comprises 14 residues. Germline V gene data show CDR1 as MNHGY and CDR2 as SAAAGT. CDR3 in amino acids: CASSDDRVNQPQHF. The CDR3 DNA reads as TGTGCCAGCAGTGACGACAGGGTGAATCAGCCCCAGCATTTT.